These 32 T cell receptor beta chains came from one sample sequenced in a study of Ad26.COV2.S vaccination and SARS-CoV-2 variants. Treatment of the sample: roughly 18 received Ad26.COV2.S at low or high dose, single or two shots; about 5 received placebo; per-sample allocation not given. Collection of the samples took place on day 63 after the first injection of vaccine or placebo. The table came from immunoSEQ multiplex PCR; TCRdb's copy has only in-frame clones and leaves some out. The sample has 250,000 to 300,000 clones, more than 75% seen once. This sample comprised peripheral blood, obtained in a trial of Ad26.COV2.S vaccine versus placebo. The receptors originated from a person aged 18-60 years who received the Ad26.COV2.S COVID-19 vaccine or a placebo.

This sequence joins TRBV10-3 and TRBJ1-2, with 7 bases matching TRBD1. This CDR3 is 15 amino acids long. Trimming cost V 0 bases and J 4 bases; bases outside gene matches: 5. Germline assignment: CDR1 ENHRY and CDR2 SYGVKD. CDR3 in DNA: TGTGCCATCAGTGAGTCAGACGGGACAGCCTATGGCTACACCTTC. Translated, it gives CAISESDGTAYGYTF.

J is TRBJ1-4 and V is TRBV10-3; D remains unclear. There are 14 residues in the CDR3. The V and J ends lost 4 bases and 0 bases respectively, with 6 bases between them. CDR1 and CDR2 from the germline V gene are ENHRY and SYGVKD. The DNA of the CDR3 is TGTGCCATCAGTGGAGAACCAACTAATGAAAAACTGTTTTTT. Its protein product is CAISGEPTNEKLFF.

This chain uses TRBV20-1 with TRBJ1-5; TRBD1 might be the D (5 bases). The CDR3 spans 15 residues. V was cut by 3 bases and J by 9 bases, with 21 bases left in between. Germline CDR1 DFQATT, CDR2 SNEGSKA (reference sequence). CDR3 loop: CSASAPGQVMRPQHF. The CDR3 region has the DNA TGCAGTGCTAGTGCCCCGGGGCAGGTGATGAGGCCCCAGCATTTT.

CDR3 DNA: TGCGCCAGCAGCGTTCCGGGACAGGGGGCGAGGGGCTACACCTTC. It encodes CASSVPGQGARGYTF. The chain is built from TRBV5-1 and TRBJ1-2; 12 bases align to TRBD1. Trimming took 4 bases from V and 8 from J; bases not matched to a gene: 9. Germline V gene data show CDR1 as SGHRS and CDR2 as YFSETQ. There are 15 residues in the CDR3.

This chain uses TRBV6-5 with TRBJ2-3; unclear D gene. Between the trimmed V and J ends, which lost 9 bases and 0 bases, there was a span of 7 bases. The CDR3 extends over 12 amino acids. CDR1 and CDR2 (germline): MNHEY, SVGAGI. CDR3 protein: CASTLSTDTQYF. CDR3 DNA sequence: TGTGCCAGTACACTCAGCACAGATACGCAGTATTTT.

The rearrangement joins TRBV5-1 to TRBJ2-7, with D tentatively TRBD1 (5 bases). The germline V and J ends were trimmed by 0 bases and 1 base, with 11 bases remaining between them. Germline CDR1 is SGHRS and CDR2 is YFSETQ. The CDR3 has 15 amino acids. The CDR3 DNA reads TGCGCCAGCAGCTTGGGGCAGGGTGGATCCTACGAGCAGTACTTC. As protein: CASSLGQGGSYEQYF. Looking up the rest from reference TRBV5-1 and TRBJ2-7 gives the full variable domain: KAGVTQTPRYLIKTRGQQVTLSCSPISGHRSVSWYQQTPGQGLQFLFEYFSETQRNKGNFPGRFSGRQFSNSRSEMNVSTLELGDSALYLCASSLGQGGSYEQYFGPGTRLTVT.

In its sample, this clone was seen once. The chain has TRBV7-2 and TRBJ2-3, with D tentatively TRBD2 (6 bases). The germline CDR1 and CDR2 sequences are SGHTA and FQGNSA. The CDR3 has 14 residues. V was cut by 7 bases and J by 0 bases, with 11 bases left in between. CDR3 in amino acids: CASTWRVSTDTQYF. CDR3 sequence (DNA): TGTGCCAGCACCTGGAGGGTTAGCACAGATACGCAGTATTTT.

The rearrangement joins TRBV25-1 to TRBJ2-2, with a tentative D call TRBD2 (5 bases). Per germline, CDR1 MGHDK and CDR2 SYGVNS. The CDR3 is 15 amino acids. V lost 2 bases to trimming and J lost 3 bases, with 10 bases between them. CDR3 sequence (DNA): TGTGCCAGCAGTGAAGCGGGTAGAGACACCGGGGAGCTGTTTTTT. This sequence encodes CASSEAGRDTGELFF.

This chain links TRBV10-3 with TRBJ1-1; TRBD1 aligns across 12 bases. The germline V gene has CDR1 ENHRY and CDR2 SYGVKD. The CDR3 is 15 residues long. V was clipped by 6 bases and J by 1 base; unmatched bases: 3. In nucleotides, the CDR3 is TGTGCCATCAGGGGACAGGGGGCGCGGAACACTGAAGCTTTCTTT. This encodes CAIRGQGARNTEAFF.

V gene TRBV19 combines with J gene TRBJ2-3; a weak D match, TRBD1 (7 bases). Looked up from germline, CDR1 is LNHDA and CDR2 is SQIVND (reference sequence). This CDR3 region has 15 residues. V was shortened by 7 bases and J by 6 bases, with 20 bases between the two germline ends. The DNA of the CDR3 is TGTGCCAGTAAAGTAGCGGAGGGGGCTGTGGATACGCAGTATTTT. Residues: CASKVAEGAVDTQYF. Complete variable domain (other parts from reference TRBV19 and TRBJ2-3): DGGITQSPKYLFRKEGQNVTLSCEQNLNHDAMYWYRQDPGQGLRLIYYSQIVNDFQKGDIAEGYSVSREKKESFPLTVTSAQKNPTAFYLCASKVAEGAVDTQYFGPGTRLTVL.

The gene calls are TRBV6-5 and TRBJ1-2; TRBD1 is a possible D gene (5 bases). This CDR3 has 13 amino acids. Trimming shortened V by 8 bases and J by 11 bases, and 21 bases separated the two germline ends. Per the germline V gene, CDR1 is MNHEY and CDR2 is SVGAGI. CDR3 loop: CASQEGEGRGYTF. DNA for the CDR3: TGTGCCAGCCAAGAAGGTGAAGGCCGGGGGTACACCTTC.

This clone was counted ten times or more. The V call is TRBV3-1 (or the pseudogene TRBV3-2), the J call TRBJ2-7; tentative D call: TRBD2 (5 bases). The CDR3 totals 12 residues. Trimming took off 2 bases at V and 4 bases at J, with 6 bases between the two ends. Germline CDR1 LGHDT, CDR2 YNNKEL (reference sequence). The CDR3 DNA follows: TGTGCCAGCAGCCAAACGGGGTACGAGCAGTACTTC. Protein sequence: CASSQTGYEQYF.

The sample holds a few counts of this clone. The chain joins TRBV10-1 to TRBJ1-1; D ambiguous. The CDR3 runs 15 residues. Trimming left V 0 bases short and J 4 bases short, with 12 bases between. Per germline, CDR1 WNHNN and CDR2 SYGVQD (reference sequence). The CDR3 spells CASSESVGLATEAFF. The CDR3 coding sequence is TGCGCCAGCAGTGAGTCTGTGGGGTTAGCCACTGAAGCTTTCTTT.

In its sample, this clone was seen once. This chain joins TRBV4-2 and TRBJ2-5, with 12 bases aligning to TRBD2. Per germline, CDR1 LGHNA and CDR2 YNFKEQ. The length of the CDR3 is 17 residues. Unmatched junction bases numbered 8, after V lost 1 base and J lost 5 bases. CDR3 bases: TGTGCCAGCAGCCAAGGTACTAGCGGGAGGACCCGGGAGACCCAGTACTTC. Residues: CASSQGTSGRTRETQYF.

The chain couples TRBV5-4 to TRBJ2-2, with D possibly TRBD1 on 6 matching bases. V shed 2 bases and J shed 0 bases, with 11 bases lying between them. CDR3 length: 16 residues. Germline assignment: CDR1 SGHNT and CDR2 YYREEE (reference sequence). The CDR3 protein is CASSLGGRSNTGELFF. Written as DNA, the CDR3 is TGTGCCAGCAGCTTAGGGGGAAGGTCGAACACCGGGGAGCTGTTTTTT.

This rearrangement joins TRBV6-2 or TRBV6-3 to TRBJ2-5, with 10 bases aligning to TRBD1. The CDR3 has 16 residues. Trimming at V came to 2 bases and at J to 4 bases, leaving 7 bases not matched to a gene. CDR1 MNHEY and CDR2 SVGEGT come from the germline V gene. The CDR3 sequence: CASSYAGQGVVETQYF. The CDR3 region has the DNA TGTGCCAGCAGTTACGCTGGACAGGGGGTTGTAGAGACCCAGTACTTC.

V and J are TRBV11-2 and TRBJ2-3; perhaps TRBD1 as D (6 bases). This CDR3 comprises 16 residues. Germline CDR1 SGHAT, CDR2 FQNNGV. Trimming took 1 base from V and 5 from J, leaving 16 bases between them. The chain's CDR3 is CASSLGGGPPQDTQYF. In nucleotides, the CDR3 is TGTGCCAGCAGCTTAGGAGGGGGACCCCCCCAAGATACGCAGTATTTT.

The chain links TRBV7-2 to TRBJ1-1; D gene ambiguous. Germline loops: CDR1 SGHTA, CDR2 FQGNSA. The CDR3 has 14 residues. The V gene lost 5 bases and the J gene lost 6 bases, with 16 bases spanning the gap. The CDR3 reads CASSLLLAVSEAFF. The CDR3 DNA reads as TGTGCCAGCAGCCTACTTTTGGCTGTGTCTGAAGCTTTCTTT.

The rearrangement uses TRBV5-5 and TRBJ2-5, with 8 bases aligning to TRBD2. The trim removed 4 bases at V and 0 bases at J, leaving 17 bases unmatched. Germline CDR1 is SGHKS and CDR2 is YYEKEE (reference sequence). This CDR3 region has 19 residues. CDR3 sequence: CASSPSPPSLAGYQETQYF. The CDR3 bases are TGTGCCAGCAGCCCATCACCCCCGTCTCTAGCGGGTTACCAAGAGACCCAGTACTTC. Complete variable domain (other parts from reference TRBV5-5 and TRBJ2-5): DAGVTQSPTHLIKTRGQQVTLRCSPISGHKSVSWYQQVLGQGPQFIFQYYEKEERGRGNFPDRFSARQFPNYSSELNVNALLLGDSALYLCASSPSPPSLAGYQETQYFGPGTRLLVL.

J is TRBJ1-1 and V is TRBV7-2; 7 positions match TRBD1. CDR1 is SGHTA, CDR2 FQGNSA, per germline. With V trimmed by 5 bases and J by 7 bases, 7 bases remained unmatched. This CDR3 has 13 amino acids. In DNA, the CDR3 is TGTGCCAGCAGCCCAGGACAGGCGCGTGAAGCTTTCTTT. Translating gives CASSPGQAREAFF.

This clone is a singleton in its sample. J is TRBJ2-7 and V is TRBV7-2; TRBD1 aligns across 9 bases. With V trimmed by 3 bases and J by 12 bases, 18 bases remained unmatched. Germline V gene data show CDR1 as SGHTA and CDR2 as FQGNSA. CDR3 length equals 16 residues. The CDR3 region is CASSFPALAGTGYLYF. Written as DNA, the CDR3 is TGTGCCAGCAGCTTTCCGGCCCTCGCTGGGACAGGGTACCTGTACTTC.

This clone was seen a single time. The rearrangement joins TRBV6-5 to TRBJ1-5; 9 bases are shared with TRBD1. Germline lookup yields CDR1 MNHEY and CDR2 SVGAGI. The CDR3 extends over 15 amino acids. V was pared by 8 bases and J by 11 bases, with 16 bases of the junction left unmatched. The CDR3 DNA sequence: TGTGCCAGCGGGTCTCCTGACAGGGGGGGTTGGTCCCAGCATTTT. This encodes CASGSPDRGGWSQHF.

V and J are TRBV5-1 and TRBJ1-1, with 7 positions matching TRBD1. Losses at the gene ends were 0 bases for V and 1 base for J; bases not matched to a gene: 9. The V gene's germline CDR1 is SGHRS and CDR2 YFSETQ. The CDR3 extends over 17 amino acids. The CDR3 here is CASSLGGTVSGNTEAFF. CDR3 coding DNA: TGCGCCAGCAGCTTGGGGGGGACAGTTTCAGGGAACACTGAAGCTTTCTTT. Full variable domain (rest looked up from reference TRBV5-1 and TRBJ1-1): KAGVTQTPRYLIKTRGQQVTLSCSPISGHRSVSWYQQTPGQGLQFLFEYFSETQRNKGNFPGRFSGRQFSNSRSEMNVSTLELGDSALYLCASSLGGTVSGNTEAFFGQGTRLTVV.

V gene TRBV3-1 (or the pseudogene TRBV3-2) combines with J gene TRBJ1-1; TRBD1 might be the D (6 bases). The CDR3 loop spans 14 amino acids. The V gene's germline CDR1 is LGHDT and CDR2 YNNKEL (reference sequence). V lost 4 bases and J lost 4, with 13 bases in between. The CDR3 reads CASSPGGRSTEAFF. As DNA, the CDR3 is TGTGCCAGCAGCCCCGGGGGCCGTAGCACTGAAGCTTTCTTT.

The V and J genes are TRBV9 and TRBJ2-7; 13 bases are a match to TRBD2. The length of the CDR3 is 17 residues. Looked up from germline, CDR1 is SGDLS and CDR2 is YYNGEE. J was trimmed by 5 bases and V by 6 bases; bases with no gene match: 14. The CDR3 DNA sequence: TGTGCCAGCACCACCGGACTAGCGGGAGTTTTCAGCAACGAGCAGTACTTC. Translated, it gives CASTTGLAGVFSNEQYF.

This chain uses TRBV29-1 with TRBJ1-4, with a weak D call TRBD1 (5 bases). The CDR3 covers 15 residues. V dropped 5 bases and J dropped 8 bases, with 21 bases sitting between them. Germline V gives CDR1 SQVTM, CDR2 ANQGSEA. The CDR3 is CSVSLAGTPREKLFF. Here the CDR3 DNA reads TGCAGCGTTAGTCTTGCAGGGACGCCGCGGGAAAAACTGTTTTTT.

The CDR3, as DNA: TGTGCCAGCAGCCAGGGATCTAACTATGGCTACACCTTC. Translated, it gives CASSQGSNYGYTF. This chain links TRBV7-6 with TRBJ1-2; the D gene is possibly TRBD1 (5 bases). The V end was cut by 5 bases, the J end by 0 bases, with 7 bases between. The CDR3 consists of 13 residues. The germline V gene has CDR1 SGHVS and CDR2 FNYEAQ.

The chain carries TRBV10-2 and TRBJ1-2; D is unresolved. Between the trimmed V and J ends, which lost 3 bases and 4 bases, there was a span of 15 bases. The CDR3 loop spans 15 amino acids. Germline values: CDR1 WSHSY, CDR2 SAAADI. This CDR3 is CASSERPPRSYGYTF. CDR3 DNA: TGCGCCAGCAGTGAAAGGCCCCCAAGGTCCTATGGCTACACCTTC.

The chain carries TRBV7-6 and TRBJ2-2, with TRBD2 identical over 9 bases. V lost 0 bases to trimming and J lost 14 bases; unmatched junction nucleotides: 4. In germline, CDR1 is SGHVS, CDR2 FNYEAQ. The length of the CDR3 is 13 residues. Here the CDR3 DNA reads TGTGCCAGCAGCTTAGCTTCTAGCGGGACACTGTTTTTT. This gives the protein CASSLASSGTLFF.

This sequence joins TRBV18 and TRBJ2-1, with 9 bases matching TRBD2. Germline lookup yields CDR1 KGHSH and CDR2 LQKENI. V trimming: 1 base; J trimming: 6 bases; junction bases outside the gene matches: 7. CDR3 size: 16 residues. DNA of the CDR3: TGTGCCAGCTCACCACGGATAGCGGGAGTAGGCAATGAGCAGTTCTTC. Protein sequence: CASSPRIAGVGNEQFF.

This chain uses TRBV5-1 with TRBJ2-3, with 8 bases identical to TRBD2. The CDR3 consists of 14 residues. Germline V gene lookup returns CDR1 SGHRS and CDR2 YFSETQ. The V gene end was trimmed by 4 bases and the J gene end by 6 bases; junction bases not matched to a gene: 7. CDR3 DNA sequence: TGCGCCAGCAGCAATAGCGGGGCGGGGGATACGCAGTATTTT. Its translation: CASSNSGAGDTQYF.

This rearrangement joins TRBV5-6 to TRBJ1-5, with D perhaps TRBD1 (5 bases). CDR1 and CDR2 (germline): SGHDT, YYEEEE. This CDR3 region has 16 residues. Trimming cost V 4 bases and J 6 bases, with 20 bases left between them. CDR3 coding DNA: TGTGCCAGCAGCCGTCAAAGGGAAAGCGGGGGTCAGCCCCAGCATTTT. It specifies CASSRQRESGGQPQHF.